This T cell receptor (beta chain) was found in a study of T cells after yellow fever vaccination. Generation of TCR cDNA used 5'RACE template switching (which added a universal primer site and UMIs). From the 5' RACE reads, TCRdb called clonotypes with MiXCR, one entry per CDR3 protein. This table has around 310,000 distinct CDR3 sequences, around 4% appearing once. The CDR3 sequence is 13 residues long. Trimming removed 7 bases at V and 4 bases at J, with 10 bases between. CDR1 SNHLY and CDR2 FYNNEI come from the germline V gene. As to this clonotype: The antigen remains undetermined.

General study findings and limits: Of the clonotypes, a small share occurred in both CD4 and CD8 compartments. Abundant clonotypes (contaminants from the bulk population) could be present in FACS-sorted repertoires.

Sample: PBMCs, taken on the day of the yellow fever booster vaccination. The source of this sequence is a man between 18 and 29 years old who received the YFV17D yellow fever vaccine. V is TRBV2 and J is TRBJ1-4; tentative D call: TRBD1 (6 bases). The CDR3 DNA reads as TGTGCCAGCACCCGCAGGGGTAATGAAAAACTGTTTTTT. Residues: CASTRRGNEKLFF.